This TCR beta chain comes out of a study of radiotherapy plus CTLA-4 blockade in lung cancer. Sequenced by immunoSEQ multiplex PCR; TCRdb stores in-frame clones only, minus some. This sample has around 82,000 clones; roughly 79% occur once, and the top ten carry about 23%. The trim removed 0 bases at V and 4 bases at J, leaving 12 bases unmatched. CDR1 KGHSH and CDR2 LQKENI come from the germline V gene. CDR3 length: 18 amino acids. This sequence originates from a human donor with non-small cell lung cancer whose response to radiotherapy plus ipilimumab could not be evaluated. Some clones in this sample may be carry-over from other donors' samples. The chain has TRBV18 and TRBJ1-2, with 9 positions matching TRBD1. Sequenced here: peripheral blood, sampled from a patient treated with radiotherapy plus ipilimumab. The CDR3 bases are TGTGCCAGCTCACCACCGGTGAACAGGGGGCCGTATCCCTATGGCTACACCTTC. Its translation is CASSPPVNRGPYPYGYTF.